The 15 T cell receptor beta chains below were found in one sample sequenced in a study of T-cell memory formation after mild COVID-19. TCRdb re-called the 5' RACE reads with MiXCR, one entry per CDR3 protein. The sample yields about 120,000 distinct CDR3 sequences, 15% to 20% seen once. The material sequenced was PBMCs or a T cell subset sorted from them (not recorded which). The receptors were gathered from an adult woman who had mild COVID-19 (a few samples of this study predate the infection). Cell type and time point are not known.

The chain carries TRBV7-3 and TRBJ2-1; 10 bases align to TRBD2. This CDR3 has 18 residues. V lost 1 base to trimming and J lost 0 bases; unmatched junction nucleotides: 6. Germline-derived CDR1 and CDR2 are SGHTA and FQGTGA. CDR3 nucleotides: TGTGCCAGCAGCTTAAGCGTAGCGGGGGGTTCCTCCTACAATGAGCAGTTCTTC. Protein: CASSLSVAGGSSYNEQFF. The full variable domain, in which reference TRBV7-3 and TRBJ2-1 provide the parts outside the CDR3, is GAGVSQTPSNKVTEKGKYVELRCDPISGHTALYWYRQSLGQGPEFLIYFQGTGAADDSGLPNDRFFAVRPEGSVSTLKIQRTERGDSAVYLCASSLSVAGGSSYNEQFFGPGTRLTVL.

A few counts support this clonotype. V is TRBV9 and J is TRBJ2-1; 10 bases agree with TRBD2. Trimming took 3 bases from V and 5 from J; bases not matched to a gene: 8. CDR3 size: 16 residues. Germline-derived CDR1 and CDR2 are SGDLS and YYNGEE. Here the CDR3 DNA reads TGTGCCAGCAGCGAGCGTCTAGCGGGGGCAAACAATGAGCAGTTCTTC. It codes for CASSERLAGANNEQFF.

The chain carries TRBV29-1 and TRBJ1-1; a weak D match, TRBD1 (6 bases). The CDR3 sequence is 12 residues long. Deletions cut 4 bases from V and 6 bases from J, with 12 bases between. The V gene's germline CDR1 is SQVTM and CDR2 ANQGSEA. In nucleotides, the CDR3 is TGCAGCGTTGCTGGGGGGGCCGCTGAAGCTTTCTTT. Translating gives CSVAGGAAEAFF.

This clonotype has a handful of counts. This sequence joins TRBV2 and TRBJ2-3; maybe TRBD2 (6 bases). Germline values: CDR1 SNHLY, CDR2 FYNNEI. This CDR3 has 15 residues. Trimming cost V 5 bases and J 0 bases, with 12 bases left between them. CDR3 loop: CASSSGTASTDTQYF. In DNA, the CDR3 is TGTGCCAGCAGTTCTGGGACTGCTAGCACAGATACGCAGTATTTT.

V is TRBV2 and J is TRBJ1-4, with 7 bases identical to TRBD1. Germline values: CDR1 SNHLY, CDR2 FYNNEI. The CDR3 is 17 residues long. Unmatched junction bases numbered 7, after V lost 3 bases and J lost 0 bases. For the CDR3, the DNA is TGTGCCAGCAGTGAGGTGCACAGGGGTGCAACTAATGAAAAACTGTTTTTT. This sequence encodes CASSEVHRGATNEKLFF. The full variable domain, in which reference TRBV2 and TRBJ1-4 provide the parts outside the CDR3, is EPEVTQTPSHQVTQMGQEVILRCVPISNHLYFYWYRQILGQKVEFLVSFYNNEISEKSEIFDDQFSVERPDGSNFTLKIRSTKLEDSAMYFCASSEVHRGATNEKLFFGSGTQLSVL.

This chain joins TRBV20-1 and TRBJ2-1; D gene ambiguous. Germline CDR1 and CDR2: DFQATT and SNEGSKA (reference sequence). V was shortened by 2 bases and J by 8 bases, with 7 bases between the two germline ends. This CDR3 comprises 11 residues. The CDR3 bases are TGCAGTGCTAGAACGGGTCATGAGCAGTTCTTC. Protein sequence: CSARTGHEQFF.

As DNA, the CDR3 is TGTGCCAGCAGCCTGGGTACCGCTCCCTACAATGAGCAGTTCTTC. It is translated as CASSLGTAPYNEQFF. V usage is TRBV5-6 and J usage is TRBJ2-1; D unclear. The CDR3 length is 15 residues. Between the trimmed V and J ends, which lost 4 bases and 2 bases, there was a span of 13 bases. Germline V lookup: CDR1 SGHDT, CDR2 YYEEEE.

The CDR3 DNA reads TGCAGTGCCGAGGAGGGATACAATGAGCAGTTCTTC. Amino acid sequence: CSAEEGYNEQFF. V is TRBV20-1 and J is TRBJ2-1, with D possibly TRBD2 on 6 matching bases. This CDR3 region has 12 residues. Germline assignment: CDR1 DFQATT and CDR2 SNEGSKA (reference sequence). Between the trimmed V and J ends, which lost 6 bases and 4 bases, there was a span of 10 bases.

This sequence joins TRBV6-4 and TRBJ2-3; 16 positions agree with TRBD2. Trimming at V came to 5 bases and at J to 4 bases, leaving 3 bases not matched to a gene. The CDR3 runs to 16 residues. Germline lookup yields CDR1 MRHNA and CDR2 SNTAGT. The CDR3 is CASSTGLAGGPDTQYF. In nucleotides, the CDR3 is TGTGCCAGCAGTACGGGACTAGCGGGAGGGCCAGATACGCAGTATTTT.

The chain recombines TRBV5-1 with TRBJ2-7; TRBD1 agrees at 10 bases. Germline V gene sequence: CDR1 SGHRS, CDR2 YFSETQ. Unmatched junction bases numbered 5, after V lost 3 bases and J lost 2 bases. This CDR3 region has 15 residues. The CDR3 nucleotides are TGCGCCAGCAGCTCCTCCGGGACAGGGGCCTACGAGCAGTACTTC. Translation: CASSSSGTGAYEQYF.

This clonotype was seen a few times. The CDR3 sequence is CASSEGGASGEQYF. The CDR3 region has the DNA TGTGCCAGCAGTGAAGGTGGGGCCTCGGGCGAGCAGTACTTC. This chain connects TRBV6-1 to TRBJ2-7; maybe TRBD1 (5 bases). Germline V gene data show CDR1 as MNHNS and CDR2 as SASEGT. V dropped 1 base and J dropped 6 bases, with 13 bases sitting between them. The CDR3 has 14 amino acids.

V usage is TRBV7-2 and J usage is TRBJ1-1; perhaps TRBD1 as D (6 bases). The CDR3 length is 15 residues. V was clipped by 1 base and J by 1 base, with 10 bases between them. Germline values: CDR1 SGHTA, CDR2 FQGNSA. In DNA, the CDR3 is TGTGCCAGCAGCTTAGTGTCGGGGGCGAACACTGAAGCTTTCTTT. Translating gives CASSLVSGANTEAFF. Drawing the rest from reference TRBV7-2 and TRBJ1-1, the complete variable domain is GAGVSQSPSNKVTEKGKDVELRCDPISGHTALYWYRQSLGQGLEFLIYFQGNSAPDKSGLPSDRFSAERTGGSVSTLTIQRTQQEDSAVYLCASSLVSGANTEAFFGQGTRLTVV.

This clonotype has more than one count but fewer than ten. The chain carries TRBV11-3 and TRBJ2-1, with 9 bases that match TRBD1. CDR1 is SGHNT and CDR2 is YENEEA in the germline V gene. This CDR3 region has 16 residues. With 5 bases clipped from V and 1 base from J, the junction kept 6 bases outside the gene matches. CDR3 bases: TGTGCCAGCAGCGGGTTGACAGGGGGTTCCTACAATGAGCAGTTCTTC. Translation gives CASSGLTGGSYNEQFF. Full variable domain (missing parts from reference TRBV11-3 and TRBJ2-1): EAGVVQSPRYKIIEKKQPVAFWCNPISGHNTLYWYLQNLGQGPELLIRYENEEAVDDSQLPKDRFSAERLKGVDSTLKIQPAELGDSAVYLCASSGLTGGSYNEQFFGPGTRLTVL.

This chain uses TRBV12-3 or TRBV12-4 with TRBJ1-2; possibly TRBD1 for D (5 bases). V was trimmed by 8 bases and J by 4 bases, leaving 17 bases between them. The CDR3 covers 14 residues. This CDR3 reads CASGSSLRGYGYTF. The CDR3 nucleotides read TGTGCCAGCGGTAGCTCACTTAGGGGCTATGGCTACACCTTC.

This clonotype showed up just a few times. The CDR3, as DNA: TGTGCCAGCAGTTACCGGGACAGGGGGCGCGACACTGAAGCTTTCTTT. Its translation: CASSYRDRGRDTEAFF. This chain uses TRBV6-5 with TRBJ1-1, with 12 nucleotides matching TRBD1. The CDR3 is made up of 16 amino acids. The V gene end was trimmed by 2 bases and the J gene end by 3 bases; junction bases not matched to a gene: 4. Germline CDR1 MNHEY, CDR2 SVGAGI.